Following are 7 T cell receptor beta chains from one sample sequenced in a study of cytomegalovirus exposure and HLA in healthy donors. The PCR had 60 Vbeta and 13 Jbeta primers. The assay was immunoSEQ multiplex PCR, and TCRdb's table has in-frame clones only and misses some. Found here are 120,000 or so clones, approximately 69% of them singletons; the top ten hold around 4%. Sequencing was done on a sample of PBMCs. The receptors come from a man aged 40-55 years in good health and CMV-seropositive.

V gene TRBV18 combines with J gene TRBJ2-6, with 7 bases lining up with TRBD1. The CDR3 loop spans 14 amino acids. With V trimmed by 8 bases and J by 2 bases, 3 bases remained unmatched. Germline-derived CDR1 and CDR2 are KGHSH and LQKENI. The CDR3 nucleotides are TGTGCCAGCCGTAGGGGGCCTGGGGCCAACGTCCTGACTTTC. Residues: CASRRGPGANVLTF.

This clone was seen a few times. The chain couples TRBV4-1 to TRBJ2-1; 13 bases agree with TRBD2. Germline V gives CDR1 MGHRA, CDR2 YSYEKL. The CDR3 is made up of 17 amino acids. V dropped 1 base and J dropped 7; count of bases not matched to a gene: 7. In nucleotides, the CDR3 is TGCGCCAGCAGCCAAGGCCTACTAGCGGGGGGGTGGAATGAGCAGTTCTTC. Translation: CASSQGLLAGGWNEQFF.

Remarks on this clone: Other nucleotide sequences in the sample specify the same CDR3. The J gene is TRBJ2-5, the V gene TRBV29-1, with 9 bases lining up with TRBD1. The V gene end was trimmed by 6 bases and the J gene end by 5 bases; junction bases not matched to a gene: 7. CDR3 length equals 13 residues. Germline lookup yields CDR1 SQVTM and CDR2 ANQGSEA. The CDR3 bases are TGCAGCGTCAGGGACAGGGTGTCCGAGACCCAGTACTTC. It yields the protein CSVRDRVSETQYF.

The chain carries TRBV27 and TRBJ2-7, with D perhaps matching TRBD2 (6 bases). The CDR3 spans 13 residues. Trimming cost V 10 bases and J 3 bases, with 16 bases left between them. Germline CDR1 and CDR2: MNHEY and SMNVEV (reference sequence). Written as DNA, the CDR3 is TGTGCCACCCGACGGGGCGGGGACTACGAGCAGTACTTC. This encodes CATRRGGDYEQYF.

The gene calls are TRBV5-1 and TRBJ1-1, with no clear D. The CDR3 runs 13 residues. Germline CDR1 SGHRS, CDR2 YFSETQ. Trimming shortened V by 0 bases and J by 7 bases, and 10 bases separated the two germline ends. For the CDR3, the DNA is TGCGCCAGCAGCTTGGGTGGGGAGCTTGAAGCTTTCTTT. Its translation: CASSLGGELEAFF.

The rearrangement joins TRBV5-1 to TRBJ1-1, with TRBD1 as a possible D gene (6 bases). V gave up 3 bases and J gave up 3 bases, with 15 bases separating them. Germline CDR1 is SGHRS and CDR2 is YFSETQ. The CDR3 covers 15 residues. CDR3 nucleotides: TGCGCCAGCAGCTCCACAGGGAAGTTGGACACTGAAGCTTTCTTT. Protein: CASSSTGKLDTEAFF.

The chain recombines TRBV4-2 with TRBJ1-2; 9 nucleotides align to TRBD1. CDR3 length: 14 amino acids. Germline V gene sequence: CDR1 LGHNA, CDR2 YNFKEQ. V was pared by 1 base and J by 3 bases, with 0 bases of the junction left unmatched. The CDR3 protein is CASSQGDRDYGYTF. For the CDR3, the DNA is TGTGCCAGCAGCCAAGGGGACAGGGACTATGGCTACACCTTC.